One sample yielded the 10 T cell receptor beta chains listed below, sequenced in a study of T cells in Graves' hyperthyroidism and ophthalmopathy. It was RNA transcripts that yielded the amplified TCR beta CDR3 regions. An initial round of RT-PCR targeting the TCR CDR3 relied on the HTBI primer set. Each CDR3 protein is one row after TCRdb ran MiXCR on the multiplex PCR reads. The sample consists of 500,000 or so distinct CDR3 sequences, roughly 15% of them appearing once. Input material: blood. Receptors originate from a woman between 25 and 40 years old with Graves' ophthalmopathy.

Many counts were recorded for this clonotype. The chain carries TRBV3-1 and TRBJ2-2, with a possible D match to TRBD2 (6 bases). The CDR3 spans 15 residues. The V and J ends lost 1 base and 4 bases respectively, with 10 bases between them. Per the germline V gene, CDR1 is LGHDT and CDR2 is YNNKEL (reference sequence). CDR3: CASSQAGDGTGELFF. As DNA, the CDR3 is TGTGCCAGCAGCCAAGCGGGAGATGGCACCGGGGAGCTGTTTTTT.

The chain recombines TRBV19 with TRBJ2-5, with D possibly being TRBD1 or TRBD2 (6 bases each). This CDR3 region has 15 residues. V was clipped by 5 bases and J by 4 bases, with 17 bases between them. CDR1 and CDR2 from the germline V gene are LNHDA and SQIVND (reference sequence). The CDR3, as DNA: TGTGCCAGTAGTGGCAGGAATGGGGGGCGAGAGACCCAGTACTTC. Its translation: CASSGRNGGRETQYF.

This clonotype was observed at least ten times. The chain uses TRBV7-2 and TRBJ1-5; 7 nucleotides agree with TRBD1. In germline, CDR1 is SGHTA, CDR2 FQGNSA. Losses at the gene ends were 5 bases for V and 7 bases for J; bases not matched to a gene: 11. The CDR3 contains 15 residues. In DNA, the CDR3 is TGTGCCAGCAGCAAACAACATGGGACAGACCAGCCCCAGCATTTT. This gives the protein CASSKQHGTDQPQHF.

This clonotype was found many times. The V gene is TRBV28, the J gene TRBJ2-3; TRBD1 might be the D (7 bases). Germline-derived CDR1 and CDR2 are MDHEN and SYDVKM. With 8 bases removed from V and 6 bases from J, the gap between germline ends came to 15 bases. The CDR3 spans 13 residues. The CDR3 DNA reads as TGTGCCAGCGGGAAGGGGGCGGGGGATACGCAGTATTTT. Translating it yields CASGKGAGDTQYF. The complete variable domain, with remaining parts taken from reference TRBV28 and TRBJ2-3, reads DVKVTQSSRYLVKRTGEKVFLECVQDMDHENMFWYRQDPGLGLRLIYFSYDVKMKEKGDIPEGYSVSREKKERFSLILESASTNQTSMYLCASGKGAGDTQYFGPGTRLTVL.

There are a few counts of this clonotype. The chain has TRBV28 and TRBJ1-5; D gene ambiguous. This CDR3 region has 14 residues. Germline V gene lookup returns CDR1 MDHEN and CDR2 SYDVKM. The germline V and J ends were trimmed by 4 bases and 3 bases, with 10 bases remaining between them. CDR3 amino acids: CASSSRRDNQPQHF. Written as DNA, the CDR3 is TGTGCCAGCAGTTCCAGAAGGGACAATCAGCCCCAGCATTTT.

This clonotype was counted ten times or more. The CDR3 bases are TGTGCCTGGAGCGGTGACAGGGACGGGAATGAGCAGTTCTTC. This encodes CAWSGDRDGNEQFF. The J gene is TRBJ2-1, the V gene TRBV30; TRBD1 matches at 7 bases. The germline CDR1 and CDR2 sequences are GTSNPN and SVGIG (reference sequence). Trimming at V came to 3 bases and at J to 7 bases, leaving 9 bases not matched to a gene. The CDR3 runs 14 residues.

This clonotype was seen many times. The V call is TRBV20-1, the J call TRBJ1-1; D not resolved. The V gene lost 2 bases and the J gene lost 2 bases, with 18 bases spanning the gap. The CDR3 is 16 residues long. CDR1 and CDR2 (germline): DFQATT, SNEGSKA (reference sequence). Here the CDR3 reads CSARSTYFNANTEAFF. CDR3 nucleotide sequence: TGCAGTGCTAGATCCACTTATTTCAACGCTAACACTGAAGCTTTCTTT.

This clonotype was seen more than once but under ten times. The chain is built from TRBV27 and TRBJ2-3; D ambiguous. CDR1 is MNHEY, CDR2 SMNVEV, per germline (reference sequence). Trimming left V 2 bases short and J 2 bases short, with 14 bases between. The CDR3 runs to 16 residues. The CDR3, as DNA: TGTGCCAGCAGTTTAGGTAGTTTGCGGATCACAGATACGCAGTATTTT. Encoded protein: CASSLGSLRITDTQYF.

This clonotype came up many times. This chain joins TRBV20-1 and TRBJ2-4, with D perhaps TRBD2 (5 bases). This CDR3 comprises 17 residues. CDR1 DFQATT and CDR2 SNEGSKA come from the germline V gene (reference sequence). V lost 0 bases and J lost 6, with 21 bases in between. The CDR3 DNA follows: TGCAGTGCTAGAGATCCCGGCGGGCCCAAGATGGGAAACATTCAGTACTTC. Its protein product is CSARDPGGPKMGNIQYF.

There are many counts of this clonotype. V is TRBV10-3 and J is TRBJ1-2; D perhaps matches TRBD1 (5 bases). The CDR3 has 13 amino acids. Germline loops: CDR1 ENHRY, CDR2 SYGVKD. Trimming removed 11 bases from V and 3 bases from J, with 16 bases in between. The CDR3: CAAYGGEDYGYTF. DNA of the CDR3: TGTGCCGCATATGGGGGTGAGGACTATGGCTACACCTTC.